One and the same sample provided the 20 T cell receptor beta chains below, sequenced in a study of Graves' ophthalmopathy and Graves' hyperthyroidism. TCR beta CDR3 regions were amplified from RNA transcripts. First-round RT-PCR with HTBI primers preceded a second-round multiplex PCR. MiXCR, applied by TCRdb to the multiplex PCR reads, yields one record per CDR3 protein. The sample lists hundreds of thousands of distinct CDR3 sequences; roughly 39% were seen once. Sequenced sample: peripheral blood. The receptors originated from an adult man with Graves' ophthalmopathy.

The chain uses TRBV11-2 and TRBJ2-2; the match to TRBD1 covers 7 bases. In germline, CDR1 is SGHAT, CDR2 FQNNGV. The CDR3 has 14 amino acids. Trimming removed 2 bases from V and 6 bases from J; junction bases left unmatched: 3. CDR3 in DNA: TGTGCCAGCAGCTTACACAGGGGCCCCGGGGAGCTGTTTTTT. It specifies CASSLHRGPGELFF.

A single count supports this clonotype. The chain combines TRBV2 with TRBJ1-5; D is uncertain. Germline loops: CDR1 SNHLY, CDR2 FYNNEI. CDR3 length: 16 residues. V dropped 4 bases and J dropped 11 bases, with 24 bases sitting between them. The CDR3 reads CASSVVGDSSWETQHF. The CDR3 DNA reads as TGTGCCAGCAGTGTCGTGGGTGACTCGTCGTGGGAGACCCAGCATTTT.

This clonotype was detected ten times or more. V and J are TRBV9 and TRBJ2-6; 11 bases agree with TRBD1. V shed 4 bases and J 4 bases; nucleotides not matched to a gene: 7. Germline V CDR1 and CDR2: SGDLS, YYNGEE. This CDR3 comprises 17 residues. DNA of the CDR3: TGTGCCAGCAGCAGTGGACAGGGGGCGGTCGGGGCCAACGTCCTGACTTTC. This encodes CASSSGQGAVGANVLTF.

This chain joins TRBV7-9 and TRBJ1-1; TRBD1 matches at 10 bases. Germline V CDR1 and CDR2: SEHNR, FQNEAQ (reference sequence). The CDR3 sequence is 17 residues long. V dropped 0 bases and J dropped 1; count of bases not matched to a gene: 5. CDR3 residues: CASSLASGTGANTEAFF. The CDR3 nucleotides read TGTGCCAGCAGCTTAGCCTCCGGGACAGGGGCGAACACTGAAGCTTTCTTT.

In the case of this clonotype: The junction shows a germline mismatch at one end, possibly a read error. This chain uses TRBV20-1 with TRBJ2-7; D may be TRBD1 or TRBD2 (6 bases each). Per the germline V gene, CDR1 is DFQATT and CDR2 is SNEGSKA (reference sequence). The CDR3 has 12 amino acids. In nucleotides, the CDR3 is TGCAGTGTCCGGGGGCGCGTCTACGAGCACTACTTC. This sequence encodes CSVRGRVYEHYF.

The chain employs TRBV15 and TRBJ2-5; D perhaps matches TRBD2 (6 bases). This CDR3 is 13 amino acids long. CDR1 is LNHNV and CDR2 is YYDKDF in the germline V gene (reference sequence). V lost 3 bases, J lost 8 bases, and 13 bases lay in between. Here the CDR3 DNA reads TGTGCCACCAGCAGCCTGATCGGGGGAACCCAGTACTTC. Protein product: CATSSLIGGTQYF.

The CDR3, as DNA: TGTGCCAGCAGCCCCAGAGGGACAGGGCCTGCCGGGGAGCTGTTTTTT. Translation: CASSPRGTGPAGELFF. The chain recombines TRBV5-4 with TRBJ2-2, with 9 bases aligning to TRBD1. Per the germline V gene, CDR1 is SGHNT and CDR2 is YYREEE (reference sequence). CDR3 length equals 16 residues. V dropped 4 bases and J dropped 6; count of bases not matched to a gene: 10.

Here the CDR3 reads CAWRIDQMWDTIYF. The DNA for the CDR3 is TGTGCCTGGAGGATCGACCAAATGTGGGACACCATATATTTT. The genes are TRBV30 and TRBJ1-3; D gene uncertain. The CDR3 spans 14 residues. Trimming pared 3 bases from V and 8 bases from J, leaving 17 bases between. From germline, CDR1 is GTSNPN and CDR2 SVGIG (reference sequence).

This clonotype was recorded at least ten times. Here the CDR3 DNA reads TGTGCCAGCACGGAGACACGGACGGGGGAGCAGTACTTC. Residues: CASTETRTGEQYF. The gene calls are TRBV6-6 and TRBJ2-7; D perhaps matches TRBD2 (5 bases). Germline values: CDR1 MNHNY, CDR2 SVGAGI (reference sequence). The CDR3 is 13 residues long. Deletions cut 7 bases from V and 7 bases from J, with 17 bases between.

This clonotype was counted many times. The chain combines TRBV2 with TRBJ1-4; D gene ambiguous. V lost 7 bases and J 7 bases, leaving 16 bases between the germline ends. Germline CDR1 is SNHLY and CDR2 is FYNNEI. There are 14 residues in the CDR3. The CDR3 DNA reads TGTGCCAGCACCCAGTCACCCATCAGTGAAAAACTGTTTTTT. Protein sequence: CASTQSPISEKLFF.

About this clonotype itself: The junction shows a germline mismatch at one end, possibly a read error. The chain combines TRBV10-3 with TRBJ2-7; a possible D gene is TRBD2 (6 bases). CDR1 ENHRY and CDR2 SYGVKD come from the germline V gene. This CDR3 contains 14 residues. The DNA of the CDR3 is TGTGCCAGCAGTTTAGGAGGGGCGTACTACGAGCAGTACTTC. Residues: CASSLGGAYYEQYF.

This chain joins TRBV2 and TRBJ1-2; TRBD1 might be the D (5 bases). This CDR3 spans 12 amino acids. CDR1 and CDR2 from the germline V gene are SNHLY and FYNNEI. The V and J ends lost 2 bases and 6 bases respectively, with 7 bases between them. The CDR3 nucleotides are TGTGCCAGCAGTGAATGGGGCCATGGCTACACCTTC. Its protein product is CASSEWGHGYTF.

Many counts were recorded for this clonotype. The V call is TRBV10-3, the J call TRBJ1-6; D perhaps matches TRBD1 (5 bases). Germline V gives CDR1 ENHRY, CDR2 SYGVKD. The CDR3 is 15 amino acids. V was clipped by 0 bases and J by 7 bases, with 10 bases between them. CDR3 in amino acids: CAISESGGSNSPLHF. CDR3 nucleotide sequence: TGTGCCATCAGTGAGTCGGGGGGAAGCAATTCACCCCTCCACTTT.

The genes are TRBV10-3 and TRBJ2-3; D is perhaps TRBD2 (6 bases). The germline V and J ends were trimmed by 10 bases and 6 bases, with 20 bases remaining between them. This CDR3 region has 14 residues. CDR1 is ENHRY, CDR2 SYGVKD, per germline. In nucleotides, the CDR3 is TGTGCCACCGGATCGGGTGCGGAGGGCGATACGCAGTATTTT. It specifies CATGSGAEGDTQYF.

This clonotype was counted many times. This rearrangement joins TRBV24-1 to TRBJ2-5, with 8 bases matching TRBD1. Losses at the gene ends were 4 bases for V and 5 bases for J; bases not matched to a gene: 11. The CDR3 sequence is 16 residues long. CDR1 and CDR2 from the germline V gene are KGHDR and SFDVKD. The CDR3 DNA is TGTGCCACCAGTGACAGGACAGGGCGAGTCCAGGAGACCCAGTACTTC. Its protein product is CATSDRTGRVQETQYF.

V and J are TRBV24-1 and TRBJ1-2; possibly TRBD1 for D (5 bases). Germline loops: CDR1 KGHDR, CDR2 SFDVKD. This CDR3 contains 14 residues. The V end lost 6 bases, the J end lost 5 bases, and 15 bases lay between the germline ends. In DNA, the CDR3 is TGTGCCACCAGTCTTCCGGGACTGACTTATGGCTACACCTTC. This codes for CATSLPGLTYGYTF.

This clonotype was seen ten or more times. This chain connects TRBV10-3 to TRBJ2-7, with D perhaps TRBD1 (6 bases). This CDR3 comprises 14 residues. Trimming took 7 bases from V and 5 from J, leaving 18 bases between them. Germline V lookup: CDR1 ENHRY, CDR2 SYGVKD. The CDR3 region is CAITKQGNFHEQYF. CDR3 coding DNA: TGTGCCATCACCAAACAGGGTAATTTCCACGAGCAGTACTTC.

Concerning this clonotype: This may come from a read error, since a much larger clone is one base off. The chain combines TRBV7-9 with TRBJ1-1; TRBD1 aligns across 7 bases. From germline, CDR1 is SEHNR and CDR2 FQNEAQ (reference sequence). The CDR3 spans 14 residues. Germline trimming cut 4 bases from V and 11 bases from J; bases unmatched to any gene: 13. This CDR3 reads CASSSDRRRVQAFF. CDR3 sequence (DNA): TGTGCCAGCAGCTCGGACAGGCGGAGGGTGCAGGCTTTCTTT.

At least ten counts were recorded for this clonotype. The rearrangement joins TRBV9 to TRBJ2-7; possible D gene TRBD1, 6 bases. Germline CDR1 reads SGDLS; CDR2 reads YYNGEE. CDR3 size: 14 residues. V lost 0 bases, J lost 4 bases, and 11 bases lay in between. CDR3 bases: TGTGCCAGCAGCGTAGGGGACGGACAGTACGAGCAGTACTTC. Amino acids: CASSVGDGQYEQYF.

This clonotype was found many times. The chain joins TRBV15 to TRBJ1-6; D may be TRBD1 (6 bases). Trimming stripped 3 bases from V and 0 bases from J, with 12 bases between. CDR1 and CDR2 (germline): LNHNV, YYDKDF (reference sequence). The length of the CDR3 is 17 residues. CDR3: CATSSRQASSYNSPLHF. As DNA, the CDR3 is TGTGCCACCAGCAGCCGACAGGCAAGCTCCTATAATTCACCCCTCCACTTT.